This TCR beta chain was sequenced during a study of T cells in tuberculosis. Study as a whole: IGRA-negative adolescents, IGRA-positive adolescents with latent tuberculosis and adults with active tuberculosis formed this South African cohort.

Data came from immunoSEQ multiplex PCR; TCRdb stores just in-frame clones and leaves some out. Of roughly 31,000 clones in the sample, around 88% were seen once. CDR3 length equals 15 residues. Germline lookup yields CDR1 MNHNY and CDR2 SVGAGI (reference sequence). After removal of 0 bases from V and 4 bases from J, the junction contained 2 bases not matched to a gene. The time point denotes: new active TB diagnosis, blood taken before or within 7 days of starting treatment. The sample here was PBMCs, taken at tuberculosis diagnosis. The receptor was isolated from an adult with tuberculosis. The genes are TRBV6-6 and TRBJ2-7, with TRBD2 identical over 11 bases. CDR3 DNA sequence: TGTGCCAGCAGTTACTCGACTAGCGGGAATTACGAGCAGTACTTC. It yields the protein CASSYSTSGNYEQYF.